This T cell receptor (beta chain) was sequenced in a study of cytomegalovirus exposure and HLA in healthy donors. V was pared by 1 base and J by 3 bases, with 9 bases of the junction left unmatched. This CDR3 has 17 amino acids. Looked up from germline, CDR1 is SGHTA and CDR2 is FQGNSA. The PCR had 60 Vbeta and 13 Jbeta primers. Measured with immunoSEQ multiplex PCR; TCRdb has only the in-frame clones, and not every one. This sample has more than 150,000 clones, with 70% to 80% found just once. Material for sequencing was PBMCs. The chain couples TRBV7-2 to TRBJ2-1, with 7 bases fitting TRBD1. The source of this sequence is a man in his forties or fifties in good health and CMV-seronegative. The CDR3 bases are TGTGCCAGCAGCTTAGGGTCAGGGGGTGGCAGCTACAATGAGCAGTTCTTC. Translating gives CASSLGSGGGSYNEQFF.